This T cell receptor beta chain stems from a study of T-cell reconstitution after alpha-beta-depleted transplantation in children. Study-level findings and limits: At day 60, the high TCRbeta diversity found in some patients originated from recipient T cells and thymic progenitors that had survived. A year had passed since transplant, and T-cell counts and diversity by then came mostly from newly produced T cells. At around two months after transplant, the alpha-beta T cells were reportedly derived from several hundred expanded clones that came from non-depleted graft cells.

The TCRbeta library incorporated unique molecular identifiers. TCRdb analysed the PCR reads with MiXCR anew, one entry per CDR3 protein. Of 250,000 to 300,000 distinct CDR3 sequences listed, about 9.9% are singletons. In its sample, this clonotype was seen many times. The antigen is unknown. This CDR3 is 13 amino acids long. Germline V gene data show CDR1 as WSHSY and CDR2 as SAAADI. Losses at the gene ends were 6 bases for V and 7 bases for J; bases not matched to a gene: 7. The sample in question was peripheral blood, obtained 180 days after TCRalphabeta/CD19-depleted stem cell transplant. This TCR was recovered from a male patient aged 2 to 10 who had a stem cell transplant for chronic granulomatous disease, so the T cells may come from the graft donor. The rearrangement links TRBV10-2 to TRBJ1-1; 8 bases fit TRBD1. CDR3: CASRLQGVDEAFF. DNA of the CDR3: TGCGCCAGCAGGTTACAGGGGGTGGATGAAGCTTTCTTT.